Included here is one T cell receptor (beta chain) sequence, with context. V lost 5 bases and J lost 6; bases outside the gene matches: 5. The CDR3 extends over 14 amino acids. The germline V gene encodes CDR1 LNHDA and CDR2 SQIVND (reference sequence). Repertoires were generated with immunoSEQ multiplex PCR, while TCRdb's copy carries only in-frame clones and drops some. The data contain about 76,000 clones, 94% of them singletons. This record comes from a study of cytomegalovirus exposure and HLA in healthy donors. V gene TRBV19 combines with J gene TRBJ2-1; 9 bases agree with TRBD1. The origin of this receptor is a woman aged 18-35 years in good health and CMV-seropositive. The sequenced sample was PBMCs. The CDR3 loop is CASSQQGAINEQFF. CDR3 DNA sequence: TGTGCCAGTAGTCAACAGGGGGCCATCAATGAGCAGTTCTTC. Combining the CDR3 with reference TRBV19 and TRBJ2-1 gives the whole variable domain DGGITQSPKYLFRKEGQNVTLSCEQNLNHDAMYWYRQDPGQGLRLIYYSQIVNDFQKGDIAEGYSVSREKKESFPLTVTSAQKNPTAFYLCASSQQGAINEQFFGPGTRLTVL.